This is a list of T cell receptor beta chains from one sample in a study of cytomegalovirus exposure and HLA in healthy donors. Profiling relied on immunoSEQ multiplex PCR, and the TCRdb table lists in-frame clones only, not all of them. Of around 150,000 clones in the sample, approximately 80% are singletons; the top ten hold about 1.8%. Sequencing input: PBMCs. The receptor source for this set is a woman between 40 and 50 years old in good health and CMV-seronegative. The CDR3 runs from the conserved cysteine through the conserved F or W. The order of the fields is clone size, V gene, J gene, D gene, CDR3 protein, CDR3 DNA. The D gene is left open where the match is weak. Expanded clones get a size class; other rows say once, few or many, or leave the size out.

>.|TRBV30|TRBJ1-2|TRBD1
CAWSTGTGYGYTF
TGTGCCTGGAGCACTGGGACAGGGTATGGCTACACCTTC
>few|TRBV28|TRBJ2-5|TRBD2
CASSLWTPSATSGGAVSQYF
TGTGCCAGCAGTTTATGGACCCCCTCGGCGACTAGCGGGGGGGCCGTATCCCAGTACTTC
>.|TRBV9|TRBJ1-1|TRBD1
CASSVATGDREQAFF
TGTGCCAGCAGCGTAGCTACGGGGGACAGAGAACAAGCTTTCTTT
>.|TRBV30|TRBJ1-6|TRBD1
CAWRRGQAGDSPLHF
TGTGCCTGGAGAAGGGGACAGGCCGGGGATTCACCCCTCCACTTT
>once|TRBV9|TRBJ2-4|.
CASSTGLAKNIQYF
TGTGCCAGCAGCACCGGACTAGCCAAAAACATTCAGTACTTC
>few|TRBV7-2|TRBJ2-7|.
CASTPGLLGGEQYF
TGTGCCAGCACCCCGGGACTTCTTGGAGGCGAGCAGTACTTC
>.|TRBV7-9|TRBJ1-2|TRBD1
CSSSLGGTGAPYGYTF
TGTTCCAGCAGCTTAGGTGGGACAGGCGCGCCCTATGGCTACACCTTC
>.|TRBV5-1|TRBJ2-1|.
CASSHQTGPLIAEQFF
TGCGCCAGCAGCCATCAGACAGGCCCCTTGATTGCTGAGCAGTTCTTC
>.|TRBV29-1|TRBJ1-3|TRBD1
CSATLGQGGSGNTIYF
TGCAGCGCTACTTTGGGACAGGGGGGCTCTGGAAACACCATATATTTT
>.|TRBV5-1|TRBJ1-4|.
CASSGGSATNEKLFF
TGCGCCAGCAGCGGTGGGAGTGCAACTAATGAAAAACTGTTTTTT
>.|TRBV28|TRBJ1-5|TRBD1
CASRQGQGNQPQHF
TGTGCCAGCAGACAGGGACAGGGCAATCAGCCCCAGCATTTT
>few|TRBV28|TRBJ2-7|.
CASSLTEPNEQYF
TGTGCCAGCAGTTTAACAGAACCCAACGAGCAGTACTTC
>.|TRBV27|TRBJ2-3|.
CASSLPSESGGTDTQYF
TGTGCCAGCAGTTTACCCTCGGAGAGCGGAGGCACAGATACGCAGTATTTT
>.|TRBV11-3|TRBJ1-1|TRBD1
CASSLTGDTEAFF
TGTGCCAGCAGCCTGACAGGGGACACTGAAGCTTTCTTT
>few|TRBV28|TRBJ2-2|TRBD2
CASSLWGLGNTGELFF
TGTGCCAGCAGTTTATGGGGACTAGGGAACACCGGGGAGCTGTTTTTT
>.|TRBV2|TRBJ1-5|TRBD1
CASYDRGGQPQHF
TGTGCCAGCTATGACAGGGGAGGTCAGCCCCAGCATTTT
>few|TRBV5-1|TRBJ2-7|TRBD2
CASSSGLAGEQYF
TGCGCCAGCAGCTCGGGACTAGCGGGCGAGCAGTACTTC
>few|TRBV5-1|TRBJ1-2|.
CASSLSAGANYGYTF
TGCGCCAGCAGCTTGAGTGCCGGGGCTAACTATGGCTACACCTTC
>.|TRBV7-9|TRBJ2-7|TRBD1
CASSSRTGKSYEQYF
TGTGCCAGCAGCTCTAGGACAGGGAAATCCTACGAGCAGTACTTC
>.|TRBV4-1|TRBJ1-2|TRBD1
CASSLTETGFSYGYTF
TGCGCCAGCAGCCTGACCGAGACAGGGTTCTCCTATGGCTACACCTTC
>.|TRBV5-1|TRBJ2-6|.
CASSSGTGNSGANVLTF
TGCGCCAGCAGCTCTGGCACAGGAAACTCTGGGGCCAACGTCCTGACTTTC
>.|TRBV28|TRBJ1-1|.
CASSAHRVNTEAFF
TGTGCCAGCAGTGCACACCGGGTGAACACTGAAGCTTTCTTT
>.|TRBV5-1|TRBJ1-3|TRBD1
CASSYYGTGRNTIYF
TGCGCCAGCAGCTATTACGGGACAGGTAGAAACACCATATATTTT
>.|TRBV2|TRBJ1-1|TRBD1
CANSGQGATEAFF
TGTGCCAACTCGGGACAGGGGGCGACTGAAGCTTTCTTT
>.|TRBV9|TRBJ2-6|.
CASTPAVAGANVLTF
TGTGCCAGCACCCCCGCGGTGGCAGGGGCCAACGTCCTGACTTTC
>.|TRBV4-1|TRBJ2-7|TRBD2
CASSQGTSGGAHEQYF
TGCGCCAGCAGCCAAGGGACTAGCGGGGGGGCCCACGAGCAGTACTTC
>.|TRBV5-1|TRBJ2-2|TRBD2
CASSQGLALNTGELFF
TGCGCCAGCAGCCAGGGACTAGCCCTGAACACCGGGGAGCTGTTTTTT
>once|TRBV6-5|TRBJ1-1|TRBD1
CASRLGGQGNTEAFF
TGTGCCAGCAGACTAGGCGGACAGGGGAACACTGAAGCTTTCTTT
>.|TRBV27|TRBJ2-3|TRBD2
CASSPGAGEHTDTQYF
TGTGCCAGCAGTCCCGGCGCGGGGGAGCACACAGATACGCAGTATTTT
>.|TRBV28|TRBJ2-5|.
CASSRQGGDATQYF
TGTGCCAGCAGTCGCCAGGGGGGAGATGCGACCCAGTACTTC
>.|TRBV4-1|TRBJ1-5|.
CASSPWARSNQPQHF
TGCGCCAGCAGCCCCTGGGCACGGAGCAATCAGCCCCAGCATTTT
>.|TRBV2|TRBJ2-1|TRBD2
CASTETSGGSYNEQFF
TGTGCCAGCACCGAGACTAGCGGGGGTTCCTACAATGAGCAGTTCTTC
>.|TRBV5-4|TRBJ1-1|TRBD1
CASSLGTGGITEAFF
TGTGCCAGCAGCTTGGGAACAGGGGGCATCACTGAAGCTTTCTTT
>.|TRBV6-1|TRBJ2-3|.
CASRGPGFDTDTQYF
TGTGCCAGCAGGGGGCCGGGTTTCGACACAGATACGCAGTATTTT
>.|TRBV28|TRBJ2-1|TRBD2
CASSPSGLARHNEQFF
TGTGCCAGCAGCCCGTCGGGACTAGCGCGACACAATGAGCAGTTCTTC